Listed below are T cell receptor beta chains from one sample, sequenced in a study of beta chain features in type 1 diabetes. The protocol was immunoSEQ multiplex PCR, while the TCRdb copy is restricted to in-frame clones and leaves out a portion. The sample yields hundreds of thousands of clones, around an eighth seen once. The sequenced material came from naive CD4+ T cells from blood. These receptors all stem from a man between 18 and 29 years old with type 1 diabetes. Both conserved end residues are part of each CDR3. A D gene is named only where the DNA matches it firmly. Not all rows give a size; the values are once, few, many and, for expanded clones, a class.

d_gene: -; j_gene: TRBJ1-2; abundance: -; v_gene: TRBV4-2; CDR3aa: CASSQDEAGRGYTF; CDR3nt: TGTGCCAGCAGCCAAGATGAGGCAGGTCGAGGCTACACCTTC
d_gene: -; j_gene: TRBJ2-2; abundance: -; v_gene: TRBV2; CDR3aa: CASSVGTTGELFF; CDR3nt: TGTGCCAGCAGTGTGGGCACCACCGGGGAGCTGTTTTTT
d_gene: -; j_gene: TRBJ2-5; abundance: -; v_gene: TRBV29-1; CDR3aa: CSVGDGSETQYF; CDR3nt: TGCAGCGTTGGGGACGGGTCGGAGACCCAGTACTTC
d_gene: -; j_gene: TRBJ2-5; abundance: -; v_gene: TRBV6-7; CDR3aa: CASSYHDRETQYF; CDR3nt: TGTGCCAGCAGTTACCATGACCGAGAGACCCAGTACTTC
d_gene: -; j_gene: TRBJ2-3; abundance: few; v_gene: TRBV4-2; CDR3aa: CASSLGDTQYF; CDR3nt: TGTGCCAGCAGCCTAGGGGATACGCAGTATTTT
d_gene: TRBD2; j_gene: TRBJ2-5; abundance: -; v_gene: TRBV9; CDR3aa: CASSVSREGPTKETQYF; CDR3nt: TGTGCCAGCAGCGTAAGTCGGGAGGGCCCAACGAAAGAGACCCAGTACTTC
d_gene: TRBD1; j_gene: TRBJ2-3; abundance: few; v_gene: TRBV6-5; CDR3aa: CASSLRGQGPAKQYF; CDR3nt: TGTGCCAGCAGTTTAAGGGGACAGGGGCCCGCTAAGCAGTATTTT
d_gene: -; j_gene: TRBJ2-3; abundance: -; v_gene: TRBV9; CDR3aa: CASSVGRPSTDTQYF; CDR3nt: TGTGCCAGCAGCGTAGGACGGCCAAGCACAGATACGCAGTATTTT
d_gene: -; j_gene: TRBJ1-1; abundance: -; v_gene: TRBV5-4; CDR3aa: CASSPGGGNTEAFF; CDR3nt: TGTGCCAGCAGCCCTGGGGGTGGGAACACTGAAGCTTTCTTT
d_gene: -; j_gene: TRBJ2-6; abundance: -; v_gene: TRBV18; CDR3aa: CASSPWTTGANVLTF; CDR3nt: TGTGCCAGCTCACCGTGGACTACTGGGGCCAACGTCCTGACTTTC
d_gene: -; j_gene: TRBJ2-2; abundance: -; v_gene: TRBV9; CDR3aa: CASSVRGTNTGELFF; CDR3nt: TGTGCCAGCAGCGTAAGAGGGACGAACACCGGGGAGCTGTTTTTT
d_gene: TRBD2; j_gene: TRBJ2-7; abundance: -; v_gene: TRBV7-3; CDR3aa: CASSLTSPNEQYF; CDR3nt: TGTGCCAGCAGCTTGACTAGCCCCAACGAGCAGTACTTC
d_gene: TRBD1; j_gene: TRBJ1-3; abundance: -; v_gene: TRBV7-2; CDR3aa: CASSLQPPGQRGTIYF; CDR3nt: TGTGCCAGCAGCCTCCAACCACCGGGACAGCGGGGCACCATATATTTT
d_gene: -; j_gene: TRBJ2-5; abundance: few; v_gene: TRBV7-2; CDR3aa: CASSTQGEQYF; CDR3nt: TGTGCCAGCTCGACACAGGGAGAGCAGTACTTC
d_gene: TRBD2; j_gene: TRBJ2-5; abundance: few; v_gene: TRBV13; CDR3aa: CASSEGLAGGQQETQYF; CDR3nt: TGTGCCAGCAGCGAGGGACTAGCGGGGGGACAACAAGAGACCCAGTACTTC
d_gene: -; j_gene: TRBJ2-7; abundance: -; v_gene: TRBV9; CDR3aa: CASSVAGEQYF; CDR3nt: TGCGCCAGCAGCGTTGCTGGCGAGCAGTACTTC
d_gene: -; j_gene: TRBJ1-5; abundance: few; v_gene: TRBV30; CDR3aa: CAWSVMVGNQPQHF; CDR3nt: TGTGCCTGGAGTGTGATGGTGGGGAATCAGCCCCAGCATTTT
d_gene: -; j_gene: TRBJ2-3; abundance: few; v_gene: TRBV9; CDR3aa: CASSVGGAKDTQYF; CDR3nt: TGTGCCAGCAGCGTAGGGGGGGCTAAAGATACGCAGTATTTT
d_gene: -; j_gene: TRBJ2-6; abundance: few; v_gene: TRBV9; CDR3aa: CASSAISGANVLTF; CDR3nt: TGTGCCAGCAGCGCCATCTCTGGGGCCAACGTCCTGACTTTC
d_gene: -; j_gene: TRBJ1-5; abundance: -; v_gene: TRBV30; CDR3aa: CAWSMGSNQPQHF; CDR3nt: TGTGCCTGGAGTATGGGTAGCAATCAGCCCCAGCATTTT